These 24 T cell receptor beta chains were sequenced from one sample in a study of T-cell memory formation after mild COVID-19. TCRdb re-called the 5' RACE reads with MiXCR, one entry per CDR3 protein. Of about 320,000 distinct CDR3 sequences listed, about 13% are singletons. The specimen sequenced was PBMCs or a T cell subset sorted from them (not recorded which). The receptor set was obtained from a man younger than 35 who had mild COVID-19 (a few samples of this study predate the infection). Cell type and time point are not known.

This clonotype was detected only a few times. The DNA for the CDR3 is TGCGCCAGCAGCTTGGGACAGCCAAACAATGAGCAGTTCTTC. This codes for CASSLGQPNNEQFF. This chain joins TRBV5-1 and TRBJ2-1, with D possibly TRBD1 on 5 matching bases. The CDR3 is made up of 14 amino acids. Germline CDR1 SGHRS, CDR2 YFSETQ. The V gene lost 0 bases and the J gene lost 5 bases, with 9 bases spanning the gap. Together with reference TRBV5-1 and TRBJ2-1, the CDR3 gives the full variable domain: KAGVTQTPRYLIKTRGQQVTLSCSPISGHRSVSWYQQTPGQGLQFLFEYFSETQRNKGNFPGRFSGRQFSNSRSEMNVSTLELGDSALYLCASSLGQPNNEQFFGPGTRLTVL.

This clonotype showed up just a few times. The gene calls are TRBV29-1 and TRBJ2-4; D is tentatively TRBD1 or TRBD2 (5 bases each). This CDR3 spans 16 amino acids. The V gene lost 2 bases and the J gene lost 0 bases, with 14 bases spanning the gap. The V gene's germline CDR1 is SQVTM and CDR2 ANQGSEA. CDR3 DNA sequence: TGCAGCGTTGAAAGGTACGGGGACCGAGCCAAAAACATTCAGTACTTC. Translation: CSVERYGDRAKNIQYF.

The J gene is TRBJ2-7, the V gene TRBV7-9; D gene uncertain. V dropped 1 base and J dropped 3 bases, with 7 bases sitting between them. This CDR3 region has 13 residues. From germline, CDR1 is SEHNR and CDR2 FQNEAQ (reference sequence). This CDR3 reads CASSLDSDYEQYV. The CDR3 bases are TGTGCCAGCAGCTTAGACAGCGACTACGAGCAGTACGTC.

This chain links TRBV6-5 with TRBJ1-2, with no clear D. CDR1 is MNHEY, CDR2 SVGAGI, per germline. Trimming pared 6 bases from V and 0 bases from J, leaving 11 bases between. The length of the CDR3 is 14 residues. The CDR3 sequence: CASSMGFANYGYTF. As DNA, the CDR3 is TGTGCCAGCAGCATGGGGTTTGCTAACTATGGCTACACCTTC.

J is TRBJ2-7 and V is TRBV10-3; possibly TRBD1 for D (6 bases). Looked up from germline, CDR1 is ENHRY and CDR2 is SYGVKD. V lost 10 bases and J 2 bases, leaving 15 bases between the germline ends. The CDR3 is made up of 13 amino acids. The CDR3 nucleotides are TGTGCCAACCGGACAGAAGGGGCCTACGAGCAGTACTTC. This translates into CANRTEGAYEQYF.

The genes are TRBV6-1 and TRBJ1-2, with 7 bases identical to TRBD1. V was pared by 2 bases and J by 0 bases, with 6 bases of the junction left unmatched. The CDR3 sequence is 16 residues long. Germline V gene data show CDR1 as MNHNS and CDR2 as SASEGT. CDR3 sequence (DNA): TGTGCCAGCAGTGAACTTGGGACAGCCTCTAACTATGGCTACACCTTC. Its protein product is CASSELGTASNYGYTF.

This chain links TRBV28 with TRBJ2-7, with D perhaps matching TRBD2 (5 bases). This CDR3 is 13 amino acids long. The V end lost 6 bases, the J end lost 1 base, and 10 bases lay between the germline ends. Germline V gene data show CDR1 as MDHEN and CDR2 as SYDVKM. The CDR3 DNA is TGTGCCAGCAGCTCTACTAGTTCCTACGAGCAGTACGTC. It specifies CASSSTSSYEQYV.

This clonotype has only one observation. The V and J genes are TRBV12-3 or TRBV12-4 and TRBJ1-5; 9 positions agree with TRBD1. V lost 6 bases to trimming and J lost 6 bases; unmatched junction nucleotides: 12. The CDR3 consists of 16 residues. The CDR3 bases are TGTGCCAGCAGATCCGGGACAGGGCTACCAGGTCAGCCCCAGCATTTT. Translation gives CASRSGTGLPGQPQHF.

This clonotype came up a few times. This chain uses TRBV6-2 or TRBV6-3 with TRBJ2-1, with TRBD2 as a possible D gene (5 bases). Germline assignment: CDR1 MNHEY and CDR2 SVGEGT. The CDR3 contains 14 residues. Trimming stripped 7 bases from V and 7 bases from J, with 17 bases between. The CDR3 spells CASTPTRALNEQFF. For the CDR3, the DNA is TGTGCCAGCACCCCGACGAGGGCGTTAAATGAGCAGTTCTTC.

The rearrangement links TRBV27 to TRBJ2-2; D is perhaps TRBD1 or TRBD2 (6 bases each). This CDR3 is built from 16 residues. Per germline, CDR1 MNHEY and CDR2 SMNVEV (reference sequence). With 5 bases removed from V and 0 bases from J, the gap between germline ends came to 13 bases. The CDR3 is CASSVRGRPNTGELFF. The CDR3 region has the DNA TGTGCCAGCAGTGTCCGGGGGCGACCGAACACCGGGGAGCTGTTTTTT.

In nucleotides, the CDR3 is TGTGCCAGCAGTTACCCCGGACAGGGGATTCGGGAGCAGTACGTC. The encoded protein is CASSYPGQGIREQYV. This sequence joins TRBV6-5 and TRBJ2-7, with 9 bases aligning to TRBD1. After removal of 2 bases from V and 7 bases from J, the junction contained 9 bases not matched to a gene. CDR3 length: 15 amino acids. The V gene's germline CDR1 is MNHEY and CDR2 SVGAGI.

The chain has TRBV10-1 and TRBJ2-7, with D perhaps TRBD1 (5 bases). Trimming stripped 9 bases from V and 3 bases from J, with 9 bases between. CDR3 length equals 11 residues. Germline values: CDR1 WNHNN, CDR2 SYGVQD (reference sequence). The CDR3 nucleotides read TGCGCCAGAGACAGAGACTACGAGCAGTACTTC. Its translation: CARDRDYEQYF.

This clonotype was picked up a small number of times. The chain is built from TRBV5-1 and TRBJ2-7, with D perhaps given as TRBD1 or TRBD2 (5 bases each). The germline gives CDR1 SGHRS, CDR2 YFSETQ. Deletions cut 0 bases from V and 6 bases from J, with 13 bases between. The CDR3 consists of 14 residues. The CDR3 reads CASSLVGTFSEQYF. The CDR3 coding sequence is TGCGCCAGCAGCTTGGTAGGGACCTTTTCCGAGCAGTACTTC.

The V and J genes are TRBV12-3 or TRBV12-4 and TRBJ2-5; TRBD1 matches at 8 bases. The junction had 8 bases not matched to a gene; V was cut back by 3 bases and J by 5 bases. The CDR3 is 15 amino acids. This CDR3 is CASSFPQGAWETQYF. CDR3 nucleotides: TGTGCCAGCAGTTTCCCCCAGGGGGCTTGGGAGACCCAGTACTTC.

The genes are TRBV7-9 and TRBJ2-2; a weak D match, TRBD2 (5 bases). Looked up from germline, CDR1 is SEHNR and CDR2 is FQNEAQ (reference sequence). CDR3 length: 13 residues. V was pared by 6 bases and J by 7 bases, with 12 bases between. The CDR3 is CASRSIEGGELFF. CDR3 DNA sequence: TGTGCCAGCAGATCGATTGAGGGCGGGGAGCTGTTTTTT.

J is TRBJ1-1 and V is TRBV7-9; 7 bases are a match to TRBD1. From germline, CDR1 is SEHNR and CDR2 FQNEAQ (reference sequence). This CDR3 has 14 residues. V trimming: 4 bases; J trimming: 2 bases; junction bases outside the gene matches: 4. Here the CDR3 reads CASSSQGSNTEAFF. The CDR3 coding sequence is TGTGCCAGCAGCTCACAGGGGAGTAACACTGAAGCTTTCTTT.

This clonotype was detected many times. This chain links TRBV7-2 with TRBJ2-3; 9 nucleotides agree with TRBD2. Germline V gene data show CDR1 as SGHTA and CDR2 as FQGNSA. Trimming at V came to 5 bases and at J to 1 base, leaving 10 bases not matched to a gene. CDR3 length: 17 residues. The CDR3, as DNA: TGTGCCAGCAGCGAAAGTGGACGGACTAGCGGCACAGATACGCAGTATTTT. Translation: CASSESGRTSGTDTQYF.

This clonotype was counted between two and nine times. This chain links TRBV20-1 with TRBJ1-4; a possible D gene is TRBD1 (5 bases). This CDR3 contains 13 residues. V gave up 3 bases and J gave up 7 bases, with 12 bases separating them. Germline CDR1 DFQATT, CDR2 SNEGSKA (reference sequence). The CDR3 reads CSASGGVVEKLFF. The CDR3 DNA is TGCAGTGCTAGCGGAGGGGTTGTTGAAAAACTGTTTTTT.

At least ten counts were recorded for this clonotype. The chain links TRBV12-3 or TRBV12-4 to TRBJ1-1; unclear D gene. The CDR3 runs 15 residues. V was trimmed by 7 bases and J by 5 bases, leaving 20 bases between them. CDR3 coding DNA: TGTGCCAGCACCATTAGGACCCAGCGAAAGACTGAAGCTTTCTTT. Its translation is CASTIRTQRKTEAFF.

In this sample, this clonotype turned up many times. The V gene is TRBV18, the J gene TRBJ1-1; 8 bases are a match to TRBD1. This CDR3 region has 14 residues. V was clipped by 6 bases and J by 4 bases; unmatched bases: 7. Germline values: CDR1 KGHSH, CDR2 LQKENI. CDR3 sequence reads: CASSRQGTRTEAFF. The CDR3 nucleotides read TGTGCCAGCTCGCGACAGGGGACGCGCACTGAAGCTTTCTTT.

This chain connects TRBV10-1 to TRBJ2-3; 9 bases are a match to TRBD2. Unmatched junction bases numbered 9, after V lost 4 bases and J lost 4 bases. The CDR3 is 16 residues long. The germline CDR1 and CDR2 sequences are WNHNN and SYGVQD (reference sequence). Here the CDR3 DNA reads TGCGCCAGCAGTGGACGGGGGACTAGCACCGCAGATACGCAGTATTTT. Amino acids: CASSGRGTSTADTQYF.

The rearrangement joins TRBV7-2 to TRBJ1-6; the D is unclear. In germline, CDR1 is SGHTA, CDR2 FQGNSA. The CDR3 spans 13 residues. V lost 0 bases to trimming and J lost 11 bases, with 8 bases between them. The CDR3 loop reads CASSLASQAPLHF. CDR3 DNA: TGTGCCAGCAGCTTAGCGTCCCAGGCACCCCTCCACTTT.

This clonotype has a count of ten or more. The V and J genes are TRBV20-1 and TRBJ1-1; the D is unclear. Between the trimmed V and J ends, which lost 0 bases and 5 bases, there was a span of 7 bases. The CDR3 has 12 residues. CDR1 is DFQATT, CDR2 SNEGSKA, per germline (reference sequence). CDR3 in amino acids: CSAREGRTEAFF. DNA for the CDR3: TGCAGTGCTAGAGAGGGTAGAACTGAAGCTTTCTTT.

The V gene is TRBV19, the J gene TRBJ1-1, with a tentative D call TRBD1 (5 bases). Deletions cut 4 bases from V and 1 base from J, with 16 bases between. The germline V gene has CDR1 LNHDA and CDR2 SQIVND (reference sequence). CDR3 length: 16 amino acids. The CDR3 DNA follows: TGTGCCAGTAGTAGCGTCCGGGACGGATGGAACACTGAAGCTTTCTTT. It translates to CASSSVRDGWNTEAFF.